Following are 5 T cell receptor beta chains from one sample sequenced in a study of beta chain features in type 1 diabetes. Reverse transcribing all isolated RNA meant expressed TCRB transcripts were sequenced. Method: immunoSEQ multiplex PCR; TCRdb's copy keeps in-frame clones and lacks some. The data contain a few hundred thousand clones, about 23% of them seen just once; the ten biggest clones take up more than 0.009%. Study-wide results and caveats: All four CD4+ subsets from Type 1 diabetes patients carried moderately but significantly shorter TCRB CDR3s.

Their antigen targets remain unknown. The sequenced sample consisted of naive CD4+ T cells from blood. Receptors were obtained from a woman in her 30s with type 1 diabetes.

V gene TRBV9 combines with J gene TRBJ2-1; TRBD2 matches at 14 bases. The CDR3 consists of 16 residues. Germline CDR1 is SGDLS and CDR2 is YYNGEE. The V and J ends lost 3 bases and 8 bases, in that order; junction bases with no gene match: 7. CDR3: CASSAYGTSGRDEQFF. CDR3 bases: TGTGCCAGCAGCGCCTACGGGACTAGCGGGAGAGATGAGCAGTTCTTC.

The table lists this clone with a few counts. The rearrangement links TRBV4-1 to TRBJ2-5, with 7 bases identical to TRBD1. The V segment lost 0 bases and the J segment 4 bases; nucleotides outside the gene matches: 11. CDR1 MGHRA and CDR2 YSYEKL come from the germline V gene. This CDR3 has 17 residues. In DNA, the CDR3 is TGCGCCAGCAGCCAAGATCCGGGGACAGCACGGGGAGAGACCCAGTACTTC. Its translation is CASSQDPGTARGETQYF.

There are a few counts of this clone. This chain uses TRBV28 with TRBJ2-4; 8 bases fit TRBD1. The CDR3 sequence is 16 residues long. With V trimmed by 5 bases and J by 0 bases, 6 bases remained unmatched. Germline CDR1 and CDR2: MDHEN and SYDVKM. The CDR3 loop reads CASSLRTGLAKNIQYF. The DNA of the CDR3 is TGTGCCAGCAGTCTCCGGACAGGGCTAGCCAAAAACATTCAGTACTTC.

This clone was observed at least ten times. The sample contains more than one DNA sequence encoding this CDR3. The gene calls are TRBV7-9 and TRBJ2-7, with D unclear. Trimming stripped 5 bases from V and 0 bases from J, with 2 bases between. Germline CDR1 SEHNR, CDR2 FQNEAQ (reference sequence). CDR3 length: 11 residues. The chain's CDR3 is CASSLSYEQYF. The DNA for the CDR3 is TGTGCCAGCAGCCTCTCCTACGAGCAGTACTTC. Full variable domain (remainder filled in from reference TRBV7-9 and TRBJ2-7): DTGVSQNPRHKITKRGQNVTFRCDPISEHNRLYWYRQTLGQGPEFLTYFQNEAQLEKSRLLSDRFSAERPKGSFSTLEIQRTEQGDSAMYLCASSLSYEQYFGPGTRLTVT.

The chain uses TRBV6-6 and TRBJ2-7; TRBD2 matches at 10 bases. Germline CDR1 reads MNHNY; CDR2 reads SVGAGI (reference sequence). V dropped 11 bases and J dropped 0; count of bases not matched to a gene: 4. The CDR3 length is 13 residues. Here the CDR3 DNA reads TGTGCCGCCGGGACTAGCGTCTCCTACGAGCAGTACTTC. Amino acid sequence: CAAGTSVSYEQYF.